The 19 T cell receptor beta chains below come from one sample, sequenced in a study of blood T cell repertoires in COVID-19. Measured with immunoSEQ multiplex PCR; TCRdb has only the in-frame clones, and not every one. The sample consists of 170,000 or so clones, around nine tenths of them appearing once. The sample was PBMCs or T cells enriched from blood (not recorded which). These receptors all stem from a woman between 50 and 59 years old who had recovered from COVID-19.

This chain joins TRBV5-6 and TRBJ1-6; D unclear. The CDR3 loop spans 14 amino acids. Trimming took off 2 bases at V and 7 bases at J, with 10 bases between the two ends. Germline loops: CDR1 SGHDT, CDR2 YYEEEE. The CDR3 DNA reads TGTGCCAGCAGCTTAGGACTGTCCAATTCACCCCTCCACTTT. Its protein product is CASSLGLSNSPLHF.

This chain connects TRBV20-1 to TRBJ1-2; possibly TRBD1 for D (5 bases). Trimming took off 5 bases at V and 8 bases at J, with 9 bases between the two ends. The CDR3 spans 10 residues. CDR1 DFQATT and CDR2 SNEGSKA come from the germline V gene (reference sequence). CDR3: CSALGEGYTF. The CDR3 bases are TGCAGTGCTTTAGGGGAAGGCTACACCTTC.

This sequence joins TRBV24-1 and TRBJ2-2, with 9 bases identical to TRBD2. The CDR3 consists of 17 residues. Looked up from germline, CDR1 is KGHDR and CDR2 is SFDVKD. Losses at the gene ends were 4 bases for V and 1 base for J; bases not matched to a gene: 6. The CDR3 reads CATSEGGLARNTGELFF. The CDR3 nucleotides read TGTGCCACCAGTGAGGGGGGACTAGCCCGGAACACCGGGGAGCTGTTTTTT.

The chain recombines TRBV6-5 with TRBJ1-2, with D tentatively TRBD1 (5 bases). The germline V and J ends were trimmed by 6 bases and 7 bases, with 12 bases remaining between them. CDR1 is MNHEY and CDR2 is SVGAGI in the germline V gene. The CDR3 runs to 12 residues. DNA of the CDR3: TGTGCCAGCAGACAGGATCCCCTTGGCTACACCTTC. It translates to CASRQDPLGYTF.

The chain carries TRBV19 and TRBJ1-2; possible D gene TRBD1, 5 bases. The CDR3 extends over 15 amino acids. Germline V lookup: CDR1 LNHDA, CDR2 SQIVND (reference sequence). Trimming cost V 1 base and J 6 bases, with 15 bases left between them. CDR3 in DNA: TGTGCCAGTAGTATAGCTGCAGGTTTAGGGGATGGCTACACCTTC. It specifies CASSIAAGLGDGYTF.

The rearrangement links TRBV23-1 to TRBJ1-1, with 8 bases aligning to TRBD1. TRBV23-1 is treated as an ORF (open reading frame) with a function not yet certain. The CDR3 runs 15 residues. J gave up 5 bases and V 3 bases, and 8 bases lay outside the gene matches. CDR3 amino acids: CASSHLGQGNTEAFF. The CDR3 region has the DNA TGCGCCAGCAGTCACCTTGGACAGGGCAATACTGAAGCTTTCTTT.

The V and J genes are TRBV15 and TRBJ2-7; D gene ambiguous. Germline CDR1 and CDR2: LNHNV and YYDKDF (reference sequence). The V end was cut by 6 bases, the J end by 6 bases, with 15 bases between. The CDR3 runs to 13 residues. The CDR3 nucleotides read TGTGCCACCAGGAAAAGGCTGCCTAGCGAGCAGTACTTC. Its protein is CATRKRLPSEQYF.

The CDR3 loop reads CAWSALRGDTQYF. DNA of the CDR3: TGTGCCTGGAGTGCCCTTAGGGGGGATACGCAGTATTTT. This sequence joins TRBV30 and TRBJ2-3, with D perhaps matching TRBD1 (6 bases). With 1 base removed from V and 6 bases from J, the gap between germline ends came to 11 bases. Germline V CDR1 and CDR2: GTSNPN, SVGIG (reference sequence). The CDR3 consists of 13 residues.

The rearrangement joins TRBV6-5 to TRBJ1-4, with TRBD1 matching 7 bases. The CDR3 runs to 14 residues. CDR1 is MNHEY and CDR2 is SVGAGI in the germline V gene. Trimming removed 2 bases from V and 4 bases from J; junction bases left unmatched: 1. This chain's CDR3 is CASSYDRVNEKLFF. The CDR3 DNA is TGTGCCAGCAGTTACGACAGGGTTAATGAAAAACTGTTTTTT.

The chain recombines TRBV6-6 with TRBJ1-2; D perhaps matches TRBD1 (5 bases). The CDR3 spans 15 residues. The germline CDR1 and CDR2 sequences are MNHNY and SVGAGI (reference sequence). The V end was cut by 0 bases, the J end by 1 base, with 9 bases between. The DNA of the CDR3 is TGTGCCAGCAGTTACTCGGGGCCGAATAACTATGGCTACACCTTC. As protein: CASSYSGPNNYGYTF.

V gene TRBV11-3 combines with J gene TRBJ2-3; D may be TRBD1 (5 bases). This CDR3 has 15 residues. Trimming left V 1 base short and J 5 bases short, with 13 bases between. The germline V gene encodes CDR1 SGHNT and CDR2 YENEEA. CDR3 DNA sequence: TGTGCCAGCAGCTTAGGTGGGCAGGGTCAAGATACGCAGTATTTT. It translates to CASSLGGQGQDTQYF. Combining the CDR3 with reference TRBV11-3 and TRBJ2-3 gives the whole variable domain EAGVVQSPRYKIIEKKQPVAFWCNPISGHNTLYWYLQNLGQGPELLIRYENEEAVDDSQLPKDRFSAERLKGVDSTLKIQPAELGDSAVYLCASSLGGQGQDTQYFGPGTRLTVL.

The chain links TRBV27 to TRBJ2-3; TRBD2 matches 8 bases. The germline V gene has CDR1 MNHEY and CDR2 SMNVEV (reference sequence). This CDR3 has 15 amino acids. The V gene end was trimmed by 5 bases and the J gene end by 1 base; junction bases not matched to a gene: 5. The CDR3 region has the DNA TGTGCCAGCAGTGCCGGGGGGGTACGCACAGATACGCAGTATTTT. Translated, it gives CASSAGGVRTDTQYF.

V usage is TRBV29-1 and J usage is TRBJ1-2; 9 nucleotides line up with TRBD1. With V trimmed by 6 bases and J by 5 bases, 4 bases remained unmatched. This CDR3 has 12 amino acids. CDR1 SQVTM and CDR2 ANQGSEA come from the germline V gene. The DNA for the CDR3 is TGCAGCGTCACAGGGGGCGGATATGGCTACACCTTC. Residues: CSVTGGGYGYTF. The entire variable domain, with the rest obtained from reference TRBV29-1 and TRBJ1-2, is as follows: SAVISQKPSRDICQRGTSLTIQCQVDSQVTMMFWYRQQPGQSLTLIATANQGSEATYESGFVIDKFPISRPNLTFSTLTVSNMSPEDSSIYLCSVTGGGYGYTFGSGTRLTVV.

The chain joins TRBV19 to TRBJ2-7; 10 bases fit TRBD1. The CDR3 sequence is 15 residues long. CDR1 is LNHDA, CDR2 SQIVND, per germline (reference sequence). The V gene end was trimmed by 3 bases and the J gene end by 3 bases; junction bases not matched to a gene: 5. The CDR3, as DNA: TGTGCCAGTAGTATGGGGGGGACAGGGGACTACGAGCAGTACTTC. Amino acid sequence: CASSMGGTGDYEQYF.

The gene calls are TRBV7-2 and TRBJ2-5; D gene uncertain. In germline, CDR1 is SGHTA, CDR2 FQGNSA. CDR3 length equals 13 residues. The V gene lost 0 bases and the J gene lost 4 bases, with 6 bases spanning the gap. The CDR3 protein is CASSLAVRETQYF. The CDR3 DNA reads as TGTGCCAGCAGCTTAGCCGTCCGAGAGACCCAGTACTTC.

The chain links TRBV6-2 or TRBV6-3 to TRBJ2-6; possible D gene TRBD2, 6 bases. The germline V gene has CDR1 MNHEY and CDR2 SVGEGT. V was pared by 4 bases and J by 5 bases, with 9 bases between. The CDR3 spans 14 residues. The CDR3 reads CASSWGLWANVLTF. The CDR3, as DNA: TGTGCCAGCAGTTGGGGACTCTGGGCCAACGTCCTGACTTTC.

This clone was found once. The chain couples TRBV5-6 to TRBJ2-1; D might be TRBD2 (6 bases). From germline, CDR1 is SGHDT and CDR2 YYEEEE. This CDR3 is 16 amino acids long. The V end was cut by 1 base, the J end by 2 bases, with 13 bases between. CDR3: CASSLNGGAAYNEQFF. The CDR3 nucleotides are TGTGCCAGCAGCTTGAATGGCGGGGCCGCCTACAATGAGCAGTTCTTC.

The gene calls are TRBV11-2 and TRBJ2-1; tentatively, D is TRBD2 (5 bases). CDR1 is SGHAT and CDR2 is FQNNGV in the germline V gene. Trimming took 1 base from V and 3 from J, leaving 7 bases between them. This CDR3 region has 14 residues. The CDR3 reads CASSLGGNYNEQFF. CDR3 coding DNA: TGTGCCAGCAGCTTAGGAGGGAACTACAATGAGCAGTTCTTC. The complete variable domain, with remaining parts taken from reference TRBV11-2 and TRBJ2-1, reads EAGVAQSPRYKIIEKRQSVAFWCNPISGHATLYWYQQILGQGPKLLIQFQNNGVVDDSQLPKDRFSAERLKGVDSTLKIQPAKLEDSAVYLCASSLGGNYNEQFFGPGTRLTVL.

The CDR3 nucleotides read TGTGCCAGTACCTCTGGTTTAAGACAGGGGGCTTCTGGGGCCAACGTCCTGACTTTC. It specifies CASTSGLRQGASGANVLTF. The gene calls are TRBV19 and TRBJ2-6; TRBD1 matches at 10 bases. The CDR3 covers 19 residues. Germline-derived CDR1 and CDR2 are LNHDA and SQIVND (reference sequence). V lost 7 bases, J lost 1 base, and 13 bases stayed unmatched.